The clone carrying this T cell receptor (beta chain) was counted only a few times. Its target is not known. The data were taken from a study of spatial heterogeneity in lung cancer. Study context: The approximately 67 donors had untreated early-stage non-small cell lung cancer. A consistent excess of beta-chain over alpha-chain sequences was detected.

Study-level points and caveats: Ubiquitous expanded tumor TCRs were seen in blood more at resection than at follow-up.

Regarding time point: blood at routine non-recurrence follow-up after resection. Unsorted whole RNA samples from tumor, nontumor lung or frozen PBMC were sequenced. Germline CDR1 SGHRS, CDR2 YFSETQ. V trimming: 4 bases; J trimming: 7 bases; junction bases outside the gene matches: 9. The CDR3 has 15 residues. Each TCR cDNA molecule bore a unique molecular identifier. TCRdb analysed the 5' RACE reads with MiXCR anew, one entry per CDR3 protein. The sample shows around 47,000 distinct CDR3 sequences, roughly 8.1% of them seen only once. This sequence originates from a female donor with early-stage non-small cell lung cancer. This specimen was PBMCs, taken at follow-up. This rearrangement joins TRBV5-1 to TRBJ2-1; 9 positions agree with TRBD2. The CDR3 coding sequence is TGCGCCAGCAGCATACTTAGCGGGGGAGGTAATGAGCAGTTCTTC. Its protein is CASSILSGGGNEQFF.